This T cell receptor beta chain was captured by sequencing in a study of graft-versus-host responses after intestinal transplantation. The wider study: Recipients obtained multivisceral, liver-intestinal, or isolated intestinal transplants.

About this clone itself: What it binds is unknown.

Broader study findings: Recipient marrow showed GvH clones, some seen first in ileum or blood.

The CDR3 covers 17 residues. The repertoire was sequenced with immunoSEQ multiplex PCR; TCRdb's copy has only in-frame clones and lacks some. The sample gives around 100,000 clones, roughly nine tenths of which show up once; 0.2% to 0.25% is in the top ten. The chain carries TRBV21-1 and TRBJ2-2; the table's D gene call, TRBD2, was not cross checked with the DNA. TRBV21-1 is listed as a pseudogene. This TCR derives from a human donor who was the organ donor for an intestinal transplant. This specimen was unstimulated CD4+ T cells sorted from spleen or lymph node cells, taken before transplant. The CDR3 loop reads CASSKALFYGNTGELFF. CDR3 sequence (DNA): TGTGCCAGCAGCAAAGCGCTTTTTTACGGGAACACCGGGGAGCTGTTTTTT.